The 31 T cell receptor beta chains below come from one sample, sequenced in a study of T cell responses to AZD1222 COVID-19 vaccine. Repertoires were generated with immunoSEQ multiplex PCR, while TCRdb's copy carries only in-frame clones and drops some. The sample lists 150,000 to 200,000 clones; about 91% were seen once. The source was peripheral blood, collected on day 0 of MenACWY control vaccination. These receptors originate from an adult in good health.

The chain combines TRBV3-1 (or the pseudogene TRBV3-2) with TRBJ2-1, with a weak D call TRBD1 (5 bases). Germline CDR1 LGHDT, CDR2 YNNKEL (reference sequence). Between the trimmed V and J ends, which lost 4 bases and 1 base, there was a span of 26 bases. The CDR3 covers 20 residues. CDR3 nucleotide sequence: TGTGCCAGCAGCCCCTCGCAGGGAAACGAGCGCGAGGAATCCTACAATGAGCAGTTCTTC. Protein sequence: CASSPSQGNEREESYNEQFF.

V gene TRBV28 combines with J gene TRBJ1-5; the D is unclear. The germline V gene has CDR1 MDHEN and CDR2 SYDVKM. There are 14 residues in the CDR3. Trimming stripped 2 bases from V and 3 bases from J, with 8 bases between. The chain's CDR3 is CASSLRQINQPQHF. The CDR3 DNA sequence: TGTGCCAGCAGTTTACGGCAGATCAATCAGCCCCAGCATTTT.

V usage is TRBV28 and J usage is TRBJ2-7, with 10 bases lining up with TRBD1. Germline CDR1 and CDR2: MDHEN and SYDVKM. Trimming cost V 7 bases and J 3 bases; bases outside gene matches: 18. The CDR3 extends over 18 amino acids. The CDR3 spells CASITRQGAFSVGYEQYF. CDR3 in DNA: TGTGCCAGCATCACTCGACAGGGGGCTTTTTCGGTGGGCTACGAGCAGTACTTC. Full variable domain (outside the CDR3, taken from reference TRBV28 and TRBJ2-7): DVKVTQSSRYLVKRTGEKVFLECVQDMDHENMFWYRQDPGLGLRLIYFSYDVKMKEKGDIPEGYSVSREKKERFSLILESASTNQTSMYLCASITRQGAFSVGYEQYFGPGTRLTVT.

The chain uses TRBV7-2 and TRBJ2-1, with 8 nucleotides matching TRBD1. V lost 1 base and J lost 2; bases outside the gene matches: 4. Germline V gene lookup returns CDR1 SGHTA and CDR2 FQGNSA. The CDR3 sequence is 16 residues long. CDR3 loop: CASSLVAGGAYNEQFF. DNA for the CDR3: TGTGCCAGCAGCTTAGTGGCAGGGGGCGCCTACAATGAGCAGTTCTTC.

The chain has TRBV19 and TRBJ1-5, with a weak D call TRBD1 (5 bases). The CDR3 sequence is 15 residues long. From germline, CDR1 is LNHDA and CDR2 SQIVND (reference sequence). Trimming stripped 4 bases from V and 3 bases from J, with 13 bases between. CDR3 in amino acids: CASSSRGRDNQPQHF. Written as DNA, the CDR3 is TGTGCCAGTAGTAGTAGGGGTAGAGACAATCAGCCCCAGCATTTT.

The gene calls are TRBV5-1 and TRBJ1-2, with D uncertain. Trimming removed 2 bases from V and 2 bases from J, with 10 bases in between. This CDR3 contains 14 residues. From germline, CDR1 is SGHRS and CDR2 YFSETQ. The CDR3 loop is CASSFSGGNYGYTF. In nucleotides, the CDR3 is TGCGCCAGCAGCTTCTCCGGTGGGAACTATGGCTACACCTTC.

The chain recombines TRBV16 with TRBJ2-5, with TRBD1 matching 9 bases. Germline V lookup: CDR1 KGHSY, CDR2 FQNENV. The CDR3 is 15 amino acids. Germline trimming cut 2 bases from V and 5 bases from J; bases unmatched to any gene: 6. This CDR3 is CASSQTTGGRETQYF. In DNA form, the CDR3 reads TGTGCCAGCAGCCAAACAACAGGGGGCAGGGAGACCCAGTACTTC.

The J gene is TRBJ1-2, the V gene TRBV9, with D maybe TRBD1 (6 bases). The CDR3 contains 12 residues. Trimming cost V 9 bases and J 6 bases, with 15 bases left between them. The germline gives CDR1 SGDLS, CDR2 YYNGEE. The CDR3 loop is CATSDRSDGYTF. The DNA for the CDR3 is TGTGCCACGTCCGACAGGAGCGATGGCTACACCTTC.

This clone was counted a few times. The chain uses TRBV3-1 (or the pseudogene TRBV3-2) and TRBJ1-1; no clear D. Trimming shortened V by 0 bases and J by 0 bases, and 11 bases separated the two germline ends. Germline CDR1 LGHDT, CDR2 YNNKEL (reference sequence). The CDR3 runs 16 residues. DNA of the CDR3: TGTGCCAGCAGCCAAGATACCACACCTTTGAACACTGAAGCTTTCTTT. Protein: CASSQDTTPLNTEAFF.

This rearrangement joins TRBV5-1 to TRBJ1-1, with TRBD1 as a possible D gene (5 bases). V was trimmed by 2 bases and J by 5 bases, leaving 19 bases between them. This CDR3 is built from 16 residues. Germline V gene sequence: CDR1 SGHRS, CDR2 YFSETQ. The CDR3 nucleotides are TGCGCCAGCAGCTTTGGCAACTTCCAGGGAAAGACTGAAGCTTTCTTT. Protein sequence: CASSFGNFQGKTEAFF.

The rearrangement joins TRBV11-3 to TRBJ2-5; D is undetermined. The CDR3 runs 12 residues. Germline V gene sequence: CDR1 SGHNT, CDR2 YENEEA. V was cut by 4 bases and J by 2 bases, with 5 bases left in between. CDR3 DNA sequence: TGTGCCAGCAGCTACGCTCAAGAGACCCAGTACTTC. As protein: CASSYAQETQYF.

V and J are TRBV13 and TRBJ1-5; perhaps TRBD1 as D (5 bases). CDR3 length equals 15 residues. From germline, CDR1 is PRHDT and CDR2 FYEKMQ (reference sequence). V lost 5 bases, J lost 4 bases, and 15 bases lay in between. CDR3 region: CASSENRGPNQPQHF. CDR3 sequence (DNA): TGTGCCAGCAGCGAAAATAGGGGCCCTAATCAGCCCCAGCATTTT.

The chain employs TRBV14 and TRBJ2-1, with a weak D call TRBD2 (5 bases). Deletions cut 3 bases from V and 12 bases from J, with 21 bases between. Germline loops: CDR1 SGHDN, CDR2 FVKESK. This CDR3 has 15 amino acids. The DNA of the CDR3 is TGTGCCAGCAGCCAGCTCGTCGGGAACCTTGCCGGGCAGTTCTTC. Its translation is CASSQLVGNLAGQFF.

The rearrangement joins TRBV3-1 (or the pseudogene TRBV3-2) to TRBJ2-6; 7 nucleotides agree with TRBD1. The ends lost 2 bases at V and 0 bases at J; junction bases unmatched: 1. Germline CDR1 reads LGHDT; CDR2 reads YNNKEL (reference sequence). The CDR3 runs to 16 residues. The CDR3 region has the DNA TGTGCCAGCAGCCAATGGGACAGCTCTGGGGCCAACGTCCTGACTTTC. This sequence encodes CASSQWDSSGANVLTF.

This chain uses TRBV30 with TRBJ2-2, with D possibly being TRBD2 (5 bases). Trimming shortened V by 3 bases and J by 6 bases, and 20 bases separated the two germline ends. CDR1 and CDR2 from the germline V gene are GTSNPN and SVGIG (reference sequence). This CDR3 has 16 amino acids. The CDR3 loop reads CAWSWVGIGAPGELFF. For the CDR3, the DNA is TGTGCCTGGAGCTGGGTCGGGATAGGCGCGCCCGGGGAGCTGTTTTTT.

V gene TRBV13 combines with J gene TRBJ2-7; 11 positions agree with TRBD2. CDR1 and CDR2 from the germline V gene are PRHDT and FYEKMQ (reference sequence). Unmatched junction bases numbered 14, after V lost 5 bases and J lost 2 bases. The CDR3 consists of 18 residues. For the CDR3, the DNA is TGTGCCAGCAGCAGAGTAGGGACTAGCGGCCTGCCCACCTACGAGCAGTACTTC. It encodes CASSRVGTSGLPTYEQYF.

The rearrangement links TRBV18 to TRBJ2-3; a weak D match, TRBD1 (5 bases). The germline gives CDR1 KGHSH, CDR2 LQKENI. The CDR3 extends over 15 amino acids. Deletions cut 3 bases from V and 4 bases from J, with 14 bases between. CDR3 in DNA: TGTGCCAGCTCACCTGGGGCTGCCGGACCAGATACGCAGTATTTT. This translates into CASSPGAAGPDTQYF.

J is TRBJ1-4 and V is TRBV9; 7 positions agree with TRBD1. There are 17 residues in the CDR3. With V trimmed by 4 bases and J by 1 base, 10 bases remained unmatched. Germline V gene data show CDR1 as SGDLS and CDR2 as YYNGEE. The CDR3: CASSPRLGGGTNEKLFF. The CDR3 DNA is TGTGCCAGCAGCCCCCGTTTAGGGGGCGGAACTAATGAAAAACTGTTTTTT.

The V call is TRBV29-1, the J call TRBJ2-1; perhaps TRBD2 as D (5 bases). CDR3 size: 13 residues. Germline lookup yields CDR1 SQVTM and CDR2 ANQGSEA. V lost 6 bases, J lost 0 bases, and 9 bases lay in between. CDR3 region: CSVRRGSYNEQFF. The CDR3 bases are TGCAGCGTGAGACGGGGCTCCTACAATGAGCAGTTCTTC.

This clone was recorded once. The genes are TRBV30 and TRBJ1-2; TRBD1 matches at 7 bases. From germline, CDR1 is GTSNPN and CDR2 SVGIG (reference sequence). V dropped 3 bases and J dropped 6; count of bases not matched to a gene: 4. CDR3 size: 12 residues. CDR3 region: CAWRTGPHGYTF. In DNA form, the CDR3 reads TGTGCCTGGAGGACAGGGCCCCATGGCTACACCTTC.

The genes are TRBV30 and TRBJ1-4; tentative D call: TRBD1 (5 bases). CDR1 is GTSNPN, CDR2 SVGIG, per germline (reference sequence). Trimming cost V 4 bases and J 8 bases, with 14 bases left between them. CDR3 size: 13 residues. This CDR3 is CAWNQGLDEKLFF. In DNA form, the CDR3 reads TGTGCCTGGAATCAGGGATTAGACGAAAAACTGTTTTTT.

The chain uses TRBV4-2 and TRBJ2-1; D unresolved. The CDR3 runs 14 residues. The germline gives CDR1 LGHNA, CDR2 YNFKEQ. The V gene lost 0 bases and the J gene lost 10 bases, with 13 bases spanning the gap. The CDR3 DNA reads TGTGCCAGCAGCCAAGACGAATCCCTCGGGGAGCAGTTCTTC. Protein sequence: CASSQDESLGEQFF.

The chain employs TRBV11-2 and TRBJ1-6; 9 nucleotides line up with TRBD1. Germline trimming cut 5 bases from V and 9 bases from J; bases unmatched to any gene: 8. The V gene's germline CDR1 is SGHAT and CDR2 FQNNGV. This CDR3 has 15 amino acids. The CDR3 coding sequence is TGTGCCAGCAGCCCGAGGACAGGGGCCCCTTCACCCCTCCACTTT. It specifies CASSPRTGAPSPLHF. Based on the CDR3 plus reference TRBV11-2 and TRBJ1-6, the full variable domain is EAGVAQSPRYKIIEKRQSVAFWCNPISGHATLYWYQQILGQGPKLLIQFQNNGVVDDSQLPKDRFSAERLKGVDSTLKIQPAKLEDSAVYLCASSPRTGAPSPLHFGNGTRLTVT.

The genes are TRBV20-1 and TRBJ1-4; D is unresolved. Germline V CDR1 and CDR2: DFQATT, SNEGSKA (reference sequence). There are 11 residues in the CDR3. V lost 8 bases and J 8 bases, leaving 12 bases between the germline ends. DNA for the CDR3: TGCAGTACCGTCGGTGGCGAAAAACTGTTTTTT. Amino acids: CSTVGGEKLFF.

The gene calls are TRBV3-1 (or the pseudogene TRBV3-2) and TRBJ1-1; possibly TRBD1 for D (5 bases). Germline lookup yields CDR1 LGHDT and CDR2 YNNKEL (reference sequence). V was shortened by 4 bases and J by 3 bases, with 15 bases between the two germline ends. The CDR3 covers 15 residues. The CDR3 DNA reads TGTGCCAGCAGCCGCATTAGGGGCCGCGACACTGAAGCTTTCTTT. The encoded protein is CASSRIRGRDTEAFF.

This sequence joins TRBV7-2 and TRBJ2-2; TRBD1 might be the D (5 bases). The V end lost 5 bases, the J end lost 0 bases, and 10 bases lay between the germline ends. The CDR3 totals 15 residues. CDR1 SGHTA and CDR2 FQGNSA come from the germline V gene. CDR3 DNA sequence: TGTGCCAGCAGCAGAGACAGTTCGAACACCGGGGAGCTGTTTTTT. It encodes CASSRDSSNTGELFF.

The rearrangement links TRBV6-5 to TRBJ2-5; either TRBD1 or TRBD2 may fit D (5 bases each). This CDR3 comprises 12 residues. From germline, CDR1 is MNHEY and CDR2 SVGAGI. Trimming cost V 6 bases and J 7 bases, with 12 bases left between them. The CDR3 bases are TGTGCCAGCAGACCGACGAGGGGGACCCAGTACTTC. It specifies CASRPTRGTQYF.

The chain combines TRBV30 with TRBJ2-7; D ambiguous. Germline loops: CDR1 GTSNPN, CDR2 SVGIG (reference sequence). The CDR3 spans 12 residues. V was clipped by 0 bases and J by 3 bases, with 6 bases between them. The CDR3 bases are TGTGCCTGGAGTGTTTGGGGCTACGAGCAGTACTTC. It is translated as CAWSVWGYEQYF.

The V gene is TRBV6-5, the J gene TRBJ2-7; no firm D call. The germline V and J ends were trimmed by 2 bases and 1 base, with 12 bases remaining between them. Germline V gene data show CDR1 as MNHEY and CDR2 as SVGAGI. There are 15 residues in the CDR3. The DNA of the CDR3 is TGTGCCAGCAGTTACACCCAGTCTGGTTCCTACGAGCAGTACTTC. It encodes CASSYTQSGSYEQYF.

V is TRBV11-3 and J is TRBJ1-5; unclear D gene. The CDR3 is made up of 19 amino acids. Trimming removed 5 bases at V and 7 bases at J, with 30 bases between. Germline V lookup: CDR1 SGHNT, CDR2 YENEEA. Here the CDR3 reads CASSHLWVGGKASGQPQHF. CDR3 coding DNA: TGTGCCAGCAGCCACCTTTGGGTGGGAGGGAAGGCAAGTGGCCAGCCCCAGCATTTT.

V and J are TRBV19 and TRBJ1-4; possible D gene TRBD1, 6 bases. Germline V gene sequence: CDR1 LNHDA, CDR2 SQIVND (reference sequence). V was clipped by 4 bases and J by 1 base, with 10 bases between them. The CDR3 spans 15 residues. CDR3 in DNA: TGTGCCAGTAGTAACTTACAGGGAACTAATGAAAAACTGTTTTTT. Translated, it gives CASSNLQGTNEKLFF.